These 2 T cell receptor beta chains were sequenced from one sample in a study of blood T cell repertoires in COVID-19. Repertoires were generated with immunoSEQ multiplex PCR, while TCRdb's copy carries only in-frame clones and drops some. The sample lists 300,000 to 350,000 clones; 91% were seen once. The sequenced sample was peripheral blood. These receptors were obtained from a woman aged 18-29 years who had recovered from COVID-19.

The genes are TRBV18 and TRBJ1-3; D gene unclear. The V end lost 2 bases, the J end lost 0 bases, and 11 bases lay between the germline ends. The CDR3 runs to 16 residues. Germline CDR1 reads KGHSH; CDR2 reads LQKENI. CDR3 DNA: TGTGCCAGCTCACCATTCGCAGGCAACTCTGGAAACACCATATATTTT. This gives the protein CASSPFAGNSGNTIYF.

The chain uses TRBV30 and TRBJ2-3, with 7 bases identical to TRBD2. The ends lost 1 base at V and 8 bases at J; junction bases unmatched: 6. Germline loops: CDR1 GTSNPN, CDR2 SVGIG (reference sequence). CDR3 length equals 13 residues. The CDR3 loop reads CAWSAISGGTQYF. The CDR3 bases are TGTGCCTGGAGTGCCATCTCGGGGGGTACGCAGTATTTT. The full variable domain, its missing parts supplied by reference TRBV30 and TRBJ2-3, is SQTIHQWPATLVQPVGSPLSLECTVEGTSNPNLYWYRQAAGRGLQLLFYSVGIGQISSEVPQNLSASRPQDRQFILSSKKLLLSDSGFYLCAWSAISGGTQYFGPGTRLTVL.